The source of this T cell receptor beta chain is a study of shared clonotypes between healthy human individuals. Across the whole study: Per donor, three plates held CD4 naive cells, three held CD4 memory, two held CD8 naive and one held CD8 memory. Study-wide findings and caveats: Sorted-subset samples were not fully sequenced, rarefaction indicated.

About this clone: The antigen is unknown.

Donors were healthy HIV-negative adults without recently reported acute infections or vaccinations. Partitioning of CD4+ cells yielded a CD45RA+ naive subset and a CD45RA-negative memory subset. Libraries were prepared by immunoSEQ multiplex PCR; TCRdb keeps only in-frame clonotypes and omits some of them. This table holds 2 million to 2.5 million clones, under 97% found once. The CDR3 spans 16 residues. Germline CDR1 is WSHSY and CDR2 is SAAADI. Trimming took off 7 bases at V and 7 bases at J, with 22 bases between the two ends. The clonotype originates from a man between 18 and 35 years old in good health. J is TRBJ1-4 and V is TRBV10-2, with D tentatively TRBD1 (5 bases). What was sequenced was naive CD4+ T cells sorted from blood. As for subset: CD45RA+ positively selected. The CDR3 bases are TGCGCCAGCACGTCCTCTTTGGGGGGGTTCGGTGAAAAACTGTTTTTT. Translating gives CASTSSLGGFGEKLFF.